A selection of T cell receptor beta chains follows, all from one sample in a study of cytomegalovirus exposure and HLA in healthy donors. Repertoires were generated with immunoSEQ multiplex PCR, while TCRdb's copy carries only in-frame clones and drops some. The repertoire consists of about 160,000 clones, with 85% to 90% occurring once and the leading ten covering around a tenth. Sequences were obtained from PBMCs. All receptors come from a woman between 18 and 29 years old in good health and CMV-seropositive. Each CDR3 is given with its conserved first and last residue. A D gene is named only where the DNA matches it firmly. Size values are once, few and many counts, or a class for expanded clones, and some rows have none.

TRBV19	TRBJ2-7	15	-	-	TGTGCCAGTAGTATTTGGGGGCCCTTCTCCTACGAGCAGTACTTC	CASSIWGPFSYEQYF
TRBV6-5	TRBJ2-7	14	-	-	TGTGCCAGCAGTTACTCCCGAACAGCCTACGAGCAGTACTTC	CASSYSRTAYEQYF
TRBV5-1	TRBJ2-1	14	TRBD1	-	TGCGCCAGCAGCACTTGGACAGGGGCCAATGAGCAGTTCTTC	CASSTWTGANEQFF
TRBV19	TRBJ1-2	15	-	-	TGTGCCAGTAGTATTTGGGGGGAAGCTAACTATGGCTACACCTTC	CASSIWGEANYGYTF
TRBV11-2	TRBJ2-7	13	TRBD1	-	TGTGCCAGCAGCTTATTGGTCTCAGGGGGATTACTGTTC	CASSLLVSGGLLF
TRBV19	TRBJ2-7	15	-	once	TGTGCCAGTAGTATGGTGTCTAGCCCTACCTACGAGCAGTACTTC	CASSMVSSPTYEQYF
TRBV7-9	TRBJ2-7	16	TRBD2	-	TGTGCCAGCAGCCCATCGAGCGGGAGCCGTTTCTACGAGCAGTACTTC	CASSPSSGSRFYEQYF
TRBV1	TRBJ2-7	16	-	-	TGCACCAGCAGCCAGTGGACTAGCGGGATCTCCTACGAGCAGTACTTC	CTSSQWTSGISYEQYF
TRBV30	TRBJ1-2	13	TRBD1	-	TGTGCCTGGAGTGGAGGGGGCCGCTTTATAAACACCTTC	CAWSGGGRFINTF
TRBV18	TRBJ2-7	17	TRBD1	-	TGTGCCAGCTCACCACCGGTTTGGGGACAGGGAATCTACGAGCAGTACTTC	CASSPPVWGQGIYEQYF
TRBV5-1	TRBJ1-5	15	TRBD1	-	TGCGCCAGCAGCCCAGGGACAGGGCCATATCAGCCCCAGCATTTT	CASSPGTGPYQPQHF
TRBV27	TRBJ1-4	16	TRBD1	-	TGTGCCAGCAGTGGGGGGCCGGGACAGCACAATGAAAAACTGTTTTTT	CASSGGPGQHNEKLFF
TRBV27	TRBJ2-7	16	TRBD2	once	TGTGCCAGCGGGATCGGGACTAGCGGGAGGAACTACGAGCAGTACTTC	CASGIGTSGRNYEQYF
TRBV2	TRBJ2-7	16	TRBD1	-	TGTGCCAGCAGTTCCGGGACAGCTATAAACTCCTACGAGCAGTACTTC	CASSSGTAINSYEQYF
TRBV6-5	TRBJ1-1	13	-	-	TGTGCCAGCAGCCACGGTATGAACACTGAAGCTTTCTTT	CASSHGMNTEAFF
TRBV9	TRBJ2-4	19	TRBD1	-	TGTGCCAGCAGCGTAGGTACGGGACAGGGGATCGGAGCCAAAAACATTCAGTACTTC	CASSVGTGQGIGAKNIQYF
TRBV11-2	TRBJ2-1	17	TRBD2	-	TGTGCCAGCAGCTTAGAGAGGAGACTAGCCCTTGCGGAGGAGCAGTTCTTC	CASSLERRLALAEEQFF
TRBV4-1	TRBJ1-3	15	-	-	TGCGCCAGCAGCCAAGATGGCCTGGTGGGAAACACCATATATTTT	CASSQDGLVGNTIYF
TRBV7-9	TRBJ1-2	14	-	-	TGTGCCAGCAGCCAAGATCTGCTAGGGGGAGGCTACACCTTC	CASSQDLLGGGYTF
TRBV10-3	TRBJ2-7	15	TRBD1	-	TGTGCCATCAGTGAAAATAGGGGGCACAACTACGAGCAGTACTTC	CAISENRGHNYEQYF
TRBV9	TRBJ2-3	14	-	-	TGTGCCAGCAGCGATCAAACAGAAGCAGATACGCAGTATTTT	CASSDQTEADTQYF
TRBV2	TRBJ1-5	14	-	-	TGTGCCAGCAGTGCTGCACAGTTAACTCAGCCCCAGCATTTT	CASSAAQLTQPQHF
TRBV18	TRBJ2-1	15	-	-	TGTGCCAGCTCACCGGGGCCAGGGGTTCGGCATGAGCAGTTCTTC	CASSPGPGVRHEQFF
TRBV30	TRBJ2-7	11	-	-	TGTGCCTGGAGTGTAAGCGACAGGCAGTACTTC	CAWSVSDRQYF
TRBV5-1	TRBJ2-5	15	-	-	TGCGCCAGCAGCTTTCAGTTAAGTGGCCAAGAGACCCAGTACTTC	CASSFQLSGQETQYF
TRBV5-1	TRBJ2-1	15	TRBD2	-	TGCGCCAGCAGCGCCATTGCGGGAGTCTACAATGAGCAGTTCTTC	CASSAIAGVYNEQFF
TRBV5-6	TRBJ2-3	16	TRBD2	once	TGTGCCAGCAGCCGAAGGACGGGACTATTCGGAGATACGCAGTATTTT	CASSRRTGLFGDTQYF
TRBV5-6	TRBJ1-4	15	TRBD1	-	TGTGCCAGCAGCTTGGCTACAGGGGGGAATGAAAAACTGTTTTTT	CASSLATGGNEKLFF
TRBV2	TRBJ2-7	16	TRBD1	-	TGTGCCAGCACCGTGGGACAGGGATTCTACGGCAACGAGCAGTACTTC	CASTVGQGFYGNEQYF
TRBV7-2	TRBJ1-2	15	TRBD1	few	TGTGCCAGCAGCTTCCGGGACAGAGCTAACTATGGCTACACCTTC	CASSFRDRANYGYTF
TRBV5-1	TRBJ2-1	12	-	-	TGCGCCAGCAGCTTCACAGGGAATGAGCAGTTCTTC	CASSFTGNEQFF
TRBV6-5	TRBJ2-1	14	-	-	TGTGCCAGCGGGGGACACCTCTCCTACAATGAGCAGTTCTTC	CASGGHLSYNEQFF
TRBV5-1	TRBJ1-1	15	-	once	TGCGCCAGCAGCTTATCGGGGGTTGAGGACACTGAAGCTTTCTTT	CASSLSGVEDTEAFF
TRBV19	TRBJ2-2	14	TRBD2	-	TGTGCCAGCACATCCGGGGGGGACACCGGGGAGCTGTTTTTT	CASTSGGDTGELFF
TRBV28	TRBJ2-7	13	TRBD2	-	TGTGCCAGCAGTTTAACTAGCGGCTACGAGCAGTACTTC	CASSLTSGYEQYF
TRBV29-1	TRBJ2-7	14	TRBD2	-	TGCAGCGTTGAAACTAGCGGGAGGGCTTACGAGCAGTACTTC	CSVETSGRAYEQYF
TRBV7-8	TRBJ2-7	14	TRBD1	-	TGTGCCAGCAACGCCGGACAGGGGAGCTACGAGCAGTACTTC	CASNAGQGSYEQYF
TRBV11-2	TRBJ1-1	13	-	-	TGTGCCAGCAGCTTAACGACAGGCACTGAAGCTTTCTTT	CASSLTTGTEAFF
TRBV19	TRBJ2-3	15	TRBD2	-	TGTGCCACCAAGGAGGGTAGCGGGATCACAGATACGCAGTATTTT	CATKEGSGITDTQYF
TRBV19	TRBJ2-6	17	TRBD1	-	TGTGCCAGTAGTGACAGGGGGTATCCCTCTGGGGCCAACGTCCTGACTTTC	CASSDRGYPSGANVLTF
TRBV30	TRBJ2-5	14	-	-	TGTGCCTGGAGTGTAGGTGGGGCTGGAGAGACCCAGTACTTC	CAWSVGGAGETQYF
TRBV11-2	TRBJ2-4	15	TRBD1	-	TGTGCCAGCAGCTTCCGGGCAGGGGGCAAAAACATTCAGTACTTC	CASSFRAGGKNIQYF
TRBV19	TRBJ1-5	15	-	-	TGTGCCAGTTTGGGCTTTGGGGGGATGGGGCAGCCCCAGCATTTT	CASLGFGGMGQPQHF
TRBV16	TRBJ1-2	13	TRBD1	few	TGTGCCAGCAGCCGGGACAGGAACTATGGCTACACCTTC	CASSRDRNYGYTF
TRBV12-5	TRBJ1-2	13	-	few	TGTGCTAGTGGTTTGGGAACAGCGGGAGGCTACACCTTC	CASGLGTAGGYTF
TRBV4-3	TRBJ2-1	17	TRBD2	-	TGCGCCAGCAGCCAAGCGACTAGCGGGGTATACTACAATGAGCAGTTCTTC	CASSQATSGVYYNEQFF
TRBV6-6	TRBJ1-1	14	-	-	TGTGCCAGCAGTTATGAAGCCATGAACACTGAAGCTTTCTTT	CASSYEAMNTEAFF
TRBV5-1	TRBJ2-4	14	TRBD1	once	TGCGCCAGCAGCTTAACAGGGGAAATGGGCATTCAGTACTTC	CASSLTGEMGIQYF
TRBV10-3	TRBJ2-7	13	TRBD1	few	TGTGCCATTTCCCGACAGGGGGACTACGAGCAGTACTTC	CAISRQGDYEQYF
TRBV5-4	TRBJ1-5	15	-	once	TGTGCCAGCAGCATCGGACTGGATAGCAATCAGCCCCAGCATTTT	CASSIGLDSNQPQHF
TRBV18	TRBJ1-5	15	TRBD1	-	TGTGCCAGCTCATCCTCTACAGGGGGGGGTCAGCCCCAGCATTTT	CASSSSTGGGQPQHF
TRBV30	TRBJ2-1	12	-	-	TGTGCAAAGACAGATTCAGGCAATGAGCAGTTCTTC	CAKTDSGNEQFF
TRBV9	TRBJ2-3	15	TRBD2	-	TGTGCCAGCAGCGCCAGCGGGAGGGCCACAGATACGCAGTATTTT	CASSASGRATDTQYF
TRBV6-1	TRBJ1-5	20	-	few	TGTGCCAGCAGTGAAGGGGGGGGCCAGCGTAGGTTGAATGGCAATCAGCCCCAGCATTTT	CASSEGGGQRRLNGNQPQHF
TRBV18	TRBJ2-1	15	TRBD1	-	TGTGCCAGCTCCCGGCAACGACAGGGCATCAATGAGCAGTTCTTC	CASSRQRQGINEQFF
TRBV9	TRBJ2-7	13	TRBD2	-	TGTGCCAGCAGTCTGACTAGCTGGCACGAGCAGTACTTC	CASSLTSWHEQYF
TRBV27	TRBJ2-1	13	-	-	TGTGCCAGCAGCCTATGGTCCCGCAATGAGCAGTTCTTC	CASSLWSRNEQFF
TRBV11-3	TRBJ2-2	14	-	few	TGTGCCAGCAGCTCGAGACAGAACACCGGGGAGCTGTTTTTT	CASSSRQNTGELFF
TRBV2	TRBJ1-3	15	TRBD1	-	TGTGCCAGCAGGCACGGGACAGGGGTTGGAAACACCATATATTTT	CASRHGTGVGNTIYF